This T cell receptor (beta chain) is drawn from a study of OX40 agonist ivuxolimab in advanced cancers. For context, the study as a whole: Ivuxolimab was a fully human IgG2 agonistic monoclonal antibody targeting the costimulatory receptor OX40 (CD134). Intravenous ivuxolimab was administered to patients every 2 weeks at six dose levels: 0.01, 0.1, 0.3, 1.5, 3 and 10 mg/kg. Among the roughly 50 dose-escalation patients, 19 had hepatocellular carcinoma, around 15 melanoma, 9 renal cell carcinoma and 9 head and neck cancer. A male proportion of about 79% and a mean age of about 60 years, ranging from roughly 23 to 79, were recorded for the dose-escalation cohort. Prior anti-PD-1, anti-PD-L1 or anti-CTLA-4 therapy was permitted, and 40% to 50% of dose-escalation patients had received checkpoint inhibitors. Partial responses were achieved by three dose-escalation patients, of whom one had hepatocellular carcinoma and two had cutaneous melanoma. Peripheral TCRbeta sequencing was intended to test whether TCR sequence diversity was altered and clonal T-cell expansion was caused by ivuxolimab. The paper covers the monotherapy dose-escalation part of the phase I ivuxolimab trial, which included N of about 50 patients. Results the study describes overall, beyond this receptor: In the 0.1-3.0 mg/kg groups, partial responders had among the lowest normalized peripheral clonal expansion, particularly in CD8+ T cells. At doses of 0.1 to 3.0 mg/kg, clonal expansion of both CD4+ and CD8+ blood T cells was observed from baseline to week 6. Antigen specificity was not determined for the clonally expanded peripheral T cells. After ivuxolimab, CD8+ T cells had more expanded clones than CD4+ T cells on average. Low levels of normalized T-cell clonal expansion were also shown by some nonresponding patients.

As concerns this clone: Which antigen it targets is not known. Within one base of it there is no much larger clone, and no base qualities were kept.

Genomic DNA was extracted from sorted cells for sequencing of the TCRbeta CDR3 region. The immunoSEQ Assay was used to sequence the TCRbeta CDR3 regions. Held by TCRdb, this immuneACCESS table contains in-frame sequences only and omits some clones. Under half of the omission traces to an unresolved V gene where checked; the cause of the rest is unknown. This sample comprises some 100,000 clones, about nine tenths of them detected only once. The ten largest make up about 0.29% of the sample. The trial excluded patients who had a history of autoimmune disease or who were on systemic immunosuppression. Peripheral blood for TCR sequencing was collected from all dose cohorts at baseline, on cycle 4 day 1, and on cycle 7 day 1. The samples were taken from a phase I, first-in-human, multicenter, open-label dose-escalation trial of ivuxolimab. The trial enrolled adults with locally advanced or metastatic head and neck squamous cell, hepatocellular, melanoma or renal cell carcinoma. CD4+ and CD8+ T cells were sorted separately from peripheral blood before TCR sequencing.

The CDR3 covers 14 residues, taking in both the cysteine and the phenylalanine. CDR3 DNA is the only sequence kept; it has 42 bases, read in frame from the first base. The germline V gene gives CDR1 as MGHDK and CDR2 as SYGVNS. V and J lose 1 base and 1 base, and a span of 8 bases separates them. The specimen was CD4+ or CD8+ T cells sorted from blood, collected in a trial of the OX40 agonist ivuxolimab. The receptor's source is an adult with an advanced solid tumor such as melanoma, head and neck, liver or kidney cancer. Recombination joined TRBV25-1 with TRBJ2-7, with no D gene named confidently. The DNA reads as follows: TGTGCCAGCAGTGAATGGGTCACTTCCTACGAGCAGTACTTC. The resulting protein is CASSEWVTSYEQYF.